This TCR beta chain was found in a study of T-cell reconstitution after alpha-beta-depleted transplantation in children. Study-wide findings and caveats: Surviving recipient cells, namely T cells and thymic progenitors, were the source of high day-60 TCRbeta diversity in some patients. Newly generated T cells supplied most T-cell counts and diversity one year post-transplant. Several hundred graft clones that had expanded were reportedly the source of alpha-beta T cells about two months after transplant.

V shed 5 bases and J 0 bases; nucleotides not matched to a gene: 7. This CDR3 has 17 amino acids. Germline CDR1 is DFQATT and CDR2 is SNEGSKA (reference sequence). TCRbeta library construction was performed incorporating unique molecular identifiers. TCRdb analysed the PCR reads with MiXCR anew, one entry per CDR3 protein. The sample consists of roughly 220,000 distinct CDR3 sequences, around 8.4% of them appearing once. Many counts were recorded for this clonotype. Antigen specificity is unknown. The specimen comprised PBMCs, mostly from graft donor cells, sampled 360 days after TCRalphabeta/CD19-depleted stem cell transplant. This receptor was identified in a male patient under 10 years old who had a stem cell transplant for acute myeloid leukemia, so the T cells may come from the graft donor. The V gene is TRBV20-1, the J gene TRBJ2-1, with 13 positions matching TRBD2. CDR3 sequence reads: CSAGALAGGFSYNEQFF. DNA of the CDR3: TGCAGTGCTGGAGCACTAGCGGGGGGGTTCTCCTACAATGAGCAGTTCTTC.